The present TCR beta chain was sequenced within a study of CD8 T cells in ankylosing spondylitis. Study-wide results and limits: Reactive arthritis synovial fluid and blood were previously reported to contain some motif variants. Clones linked with disease were CD8+ and fairly uncommon in the peripheral blood. Seemingly characteristic of ankylosing spondylitis blood was a TCR beta motif consisting of several highly homologous variants. Enrichment of disease-linked clones was reportedly significant in matched ankylosing spondylitis synovial fluid.

This clonotype was recorded a few times. Its antigen is still unknown. A quantitative 5'-RACE method, one with molecular barcodes, was used to make TCR beta libraries. TCRdb recomputed calls from the 5' RACE reads with MiXCR, one row per CDR3 protein. Of approximately 500,000 distinct CDR3 sequences in the sample, roughly 13% are singletons; the top ten hold under 7.5%. The CDR3 contains 13 residues. The junction had 4 bases not matched to a gene; V was cut back by 5 bases and J by 3 bases. Per germline, CDR1 SGHRS and CDR2 YFSETQ. This receptor was identified in a male donor with ankylosing spondylitis. Sequencing was performed on blood, either unsorted or a sorted T cell fraction (not recorded which). The chain has TRBV5-1 and TRBJ2-7; TRBD2 aligns across 8 bases. CDR3 in DNA: TGCGCCAGCAGGAGCGGGAGTAACTACGAGCAGTACTTC. Translated, it gives CASRSGSNYEQYF. Variable domain in full (rest from reference TRBV5-1 and TRBJ2-7): KAGVTQTPRYLIKTRGQQVTLSCSPISGHRSVSWYQQTPGQGLQFLFEYFSETQRNKGNFPGRFSGRQFSNSRSEMNVSTLELGDSALYLCASRSGSNYEQYFGPGTRLTVT.